The next 24 T cell receptor beta chains were all read from a single sample in a study of blood T cell repertoires in COVID-19. TCRdb's table, derived via immunoSEQ multiplex PCR, lists solely in-frame clones and lacks some. The sample gives 300,000 to 400,000 clones, approximately 86% of which show up once; about 7.1% is in the top ten. Sequenced material: peripheral blood. Source of these receptors: a woman in her fifties or sixties with COVID-19, enrolled during active disease.

A few counts support this clone. The chain recombines TRBV9 with TRBJ1-6; D unresolved. Trimming removed 0 bases at V and 10 bases at J, with 5 bases between. Germline V gene lookup returns CDR1 SGDLS and CDR2 YYNGEE. CDR3 length: 12 amino acids. CDR3 sequence reads: CASSVDGSPLHF. CDR3 in DNA: TGTGCCAGCAGCGTAGACGGGTCACCCCTCCACTTT.

The genes are TRBV6-5 and TRBJ1-1; 9 positions match TRBD1. This CDR3 has 15 residues. Trimming took 6 bases from V and 3 from J; bases not matched to a gene: 8. In germline, CDR1 is MNHEY, CDR2 SVGAGI. CDR3 DNA: TGTGCCAGCAGACACCTGAGGACAGGGGACACTGAAGCTTTCTTT. This translates into CASRHLRTGDTEAFF.

The J gene is TRBJ2-3, the V gene TRBV18; TRBD1 agrees at 7 bases. Germline values: CDR1 KGHSH, CDR2 LQKENI. This CDR3 is built from 16 residues. J lost 0 bases, V lost 4 bases, and 7 bases had no gene match. Here the CDR3 DNA reads TGTGCCAGCTCACGGCGACAGGGAACTAGCACAGATACGCAGTATTTT. It is translated as CASSRRQGTSTDTQYF.

The rearrangement joins TRBV7-9 to TRBJ1-2; D is unclear. Trimming took 0 bases from V and 2 from J, leaving 7 bases between them. CDR1 is SEHNR, CDR2 FQNEAQ, per germline (reference sequence). This CDR3 has 14 residues. The chain's CDR3 is CASSLATLNYGYTF. In DNA form, the CDR3 reads TGTGCCAGCAGCTTAGCCACACTAAACTATGGCTACACCTTC.

The chain couples TRBV4-3 to TRBJ2-6; D is possibly TRBD2 (7 bases). Germline CDR1 is LGHNA and CDR2 is YSLEER. Deletions cut 0 bases from V and 0 bases from J, with 15 bases between. The CDR3 extends over 19 amino acids. DNA of the CDR3: TGCGCCAGCAGCCAAGAACGGGGAGGGGGACGCTCTGGGGCCAACGTCCTGACTTTC. Protein: CASSQERGGGRSGANVLTF.

The chain combines TRBV19 with TRBJ1-2; TRBD1 is a possible D gene (6 bases). Trimming left V 3 bases short and J 8 bases short, with 16 bases between. The CDR3 covers 14 residues. Germline V lookup: CDR1 LNHDA, CDR2 SQIVND (reference sequence). In DNA, the CDR3 is TGTGCCAGTAGTATTAATTACCAGGGGAGCGGCTACACCTTC. It encodes CASSINYQGSGYTF. Full variable domain (outside the CDR3, taken from reference TRBV19 and TRBJ1-2): DGGITQSPKYLFRKEGQNVTLSCEQNLNHDAMYWYRQDPGQGLRLIYYSQIVNDFQKGDIAEGYSVSREKKESFPLTVTSAQKNPTAFYLCASSINYQGSGYTFGSGTRLTVV.

The rearrangement joins TRBV5-1 to TRBJ2-7; 7 nucleotides line up with TRBD1. Germline loops: CDR1 SGHRS, CDR2 YFSETQ. With V trimmed by 1 base and J by 1 base, 8 bases remained unmatched. CDR3 length: 16 amino acids. CDR3 DNA: TGCGCCAGCAGCTTGTATATAACAGGGGAATCCTACGAGCAGTACTTC. Protein sequence: CASSLYITGESYEQYF.

For this clone: This sample also contains other DNA sequences that code for the same CDR3. The rearrangement uses TRBV4-3 and TRBJ1-5, with D maybe TRBD1 (6 bases). The CDR3 totals 14 residues. CDR1 is LGHNA, CDR2 YSLEER, per germline. With 1 base removed from V and 7 bases from J, the gap between germline ends came to 11 bases. CDR3 coding DNA: TGCGCCAGCAGCCAAGTCAGGGGAAACCAGCCCCAGCATTTT. This codes for CASSQVRGNQPQHF.

The chain uses TRBV18 and TRBJ2-1; 16 bases map to TRBD2. Germline V gene data show CDR1 as KGHSH and CDR2 as LQKENI. V lost 3 bases, J lost 0 bases, and 5 bases stayed unmatched. The CDR3 totals 19 residues. Here the CDR3 DNA reads TGTGCCAGCTCACCGACGGGACTAGCGGGGGGGAGCTCCTACAATGAGCAGTTCTTC. Translation: CASSPTGLAGGSSYNEQFF. The full variable domain, with the rest looked up from reference TRBV18 and TRBJ2-1, is NAGVMQNPRHLVRRRGQEARLRCSPMKGHSHVYWYRQLPEEGLKFMVYLQKENIIDESGMPKERFSAEFPKEGPSILRIQQVVRGDSAAYFCASSPTGLAGGSSYNEQFFGPGTRLTVL.

This clone was found once. The chain has TRBV18 and TRBJ1-5; no clear D. This CDR3 spans 14 amino acids. V was shortened by 2 bases and J by 0 bases, with 5 bases between the two germline ends. Germline CDR1 KGHSH, CDR2 LQKENI. In DNA form, the CDR3 reads TGTGCCAGCTCACCATCAGATAGCAATCAGCCCCAGCATTTT. Translation gives CASSPSDSNQPQHF.

This chain uses TRBV3-1 (or the pseudogene TRBV3-2) with TRBJ1-2, with D possibly TRBD1 on 5 matching bases. The CDR3 runs to 15 residues. Germline assignment: CDR1 LGHDT and CDR2 YNNKEL (reference sequence). The V end was cut by 1 base, the J end by 8 bases, with 17 bases between. CDR3 coding DNA: TGTGCCAGCAGCCAAGGCCCCGGGACTAACTGGGGCTACACCTTC. This encodes CASSQGPGTNWGYTF.

J is TRBJ2-1 and V is TRBV4-1; 10 bases are a match to TRBD2. Germline V lookup: CDR1 MGHRA, CDR2 YSYEKL. J lost 9 bases, V lost 2 bases, and 13 bases had no gene match. This CDR3 contains 17 residues. CDR3 loop: CASSQSSGGSGGSEQFF. CDR3 sequence (DNA): TGCGCCAGCAGCCAATCCTCCGGGGGTAGCGGGGGGAGTGAGCAGTTCTTC.

The rearrangement joins TRBV5-4 to TRBJ2-3; D may be TRBD2 (5 bases). Looked up from germline, CDR1 is SGHNT and CDR2 is YYREEE (reference sequence). The CDR3 runs to 15 residues. The V and J ends lost 5 bases and 2 bases respectively, with 15 bases between them. This CDR3 is CASSITQDYTDTQYF. The CDR3 DNA is TGTGCCAGCAGTATCACGCAAGACTACACAGATACGCAGTATTTT.

This clone was detected only once. This chain connects TRBV18 to TRBJ2-7, with TRBD1 matching over 12 bases. V lost 2 bases, J lost 0 bases, and 5 bases stayed unmatched. Germline-derived CDR1 and CDR2 are KGHSH and LQKENI. The CDR3 sequence is 17 residues long. CDR3 sequence: CASSPNPGQGASYEQYF. CDR3 bases: TGTGCCAGCTCACCAAATCCGGGACAGGGGGCCTCCTACGAGCAGTACTTC.

The chain employs TRBV6-5 and TRBJ2-1; weak D call: TRBD2 (6 bases). Germline loops: CDR1 MNHEY, CDR2 SVGAGI. The V and J ends lost 4 bases and 8 bases respectively, with 15 bases between them. The CDR3 length is 14 residues. CDR3 residues: CASSSASVGDEQFF. DNA of the CDR3: TGTGCCAGCAGTTCGGCTAGCGTGGGGGATGAGCAGTTCTTC.

The CDR3 loop is CASRTTGGGYEQYF. The CDR3 DNA is TGTGCCAGCAGGACGACAGGGGGCGGGTACGAGCAGTACTTC. This chain connects TRBV11-2 to TRBJ2-7; 10 nucleotides match TRBD1. Germline V gene sequence: CDR1 SGHAT, CDR2 FQNNGV. With V trimmed by 6 bases and J by 4 bases, 6 bases remained unmatched. This CDR3 spans 14 amino acids.

This clone was seen just once. The chain recombines TRBV4-2 with TRBJ2-2, with TRBD2 matching over 9 bases. The germline gives CDR1 LGHNA, CDR2 YNFKEQ. This CDR3 contains 20 residues. V shed 0 bases and J 6 bases; nucleotides not matched to a gene: 17. CDR3 sequence (DNA): TGTGCCAGCAGCCAAGACCCTTGGAGGAGCGGACTAGCGTTCTCCGGGGAGCTGTTTTTT. Translated: CASSQDPWRSGLAFSGELFF.

The rearrangement links TRBV5-1 to TRBJ2-3; 13 bases line up with TRBD2. V gave up 4 bases and J gave up 2 bases; unmatched junction bases: 4. CDR3 size: 16 residues. Germline V CDR1 and CDR2: SGHRS, YFSETQ. The CDR3 spells CASSPGTSGATDTQYF. Here the CDR3 DNA reads TGCGCCAGCAGCCCGGGGACTAGCGGGGCCACAGATACGCAGTATTTT.

The chain links TRBV6-6 to TRBJ1-5; D gene ambiguous. Trimming pared 8 bases from V and 4 bases from J, leaving 12 bases between. The CDR3 sequence is 13 residues long. The germline V gene has CDR1 MNHNY and CDR2 SVGAGI (reference sequence). CDR3 coding DNA: TGTGCCAGCGGAGTAATTGTTAATCAGCCCCAGCATTTT. Amino acids: CASGVIVNQPQHF.

The rearrangement joins TRBV10-1 to TRBJ1-1; D is unresolved. This CDR3 is 13 amino acids long. Trimming cost V 0 bases and J 3 bases, with 5 bases left between them. Germline V gene sequence: CDR1 WNHNN, CDR2 SYGVQD (reference sequence). CDR3 DNA: TGCGCCAGCAGTGAGTCCCCCGACACTGAAGCTTTCTTT. Translating it yields CASSESPDTEAFF.

This chain links TRBV4-1 with TRBJ1-5; 10 bases are a match to TRBD1. J gave up 5 bases and V 5 bases, and 6 bases lay outside the gene matches. The length of the CDR3 is 15 residues. Germline-derived CDR1 and CDR2 are MGHRA and YSYEKL. CDR3 sequence: CASSKLGQGDQPQHF. The CDR3 region has the DNA TGCGCCAGCAGCAAACTTGGACAGGGGGATCAGCCCCAGCATTTT.

The CDR3 protein is CASSPRTSGGETQYF. CDR3 in DNA: TGTGCCAGCAGCCCTAGGACTAGCGGGGGGGAGACCCAGTACTTC. V and J are TRBV7-2 and TRBJ2-5, with 14 bases matching TRBD2. The CDR3 is 15 residues long. V shed 5 bases, J shed 5 bases, and the junction held 4 bases outside the gene matches. Per the germline V gene, CDR1 is SGHTA and CDR2 is FQGNSA.

In its sample, this clone was seen once. V is TRBV11-2 and J is TRBJ2-1, with TRBD2 matching over 8 bases. This CDR3 is 12 amino acids long. From germline, CDR1 is SGHAT and CDR2 FQNNGV. Trimming took 1 base from V and 13 from J; bases not matched to a gene: 3. CDR3 bases: TGTGCCAGCAGCTTAGTGACTAGCGTTCAGTTCTTC. As protein: CASSLVTSVQFF.

This sequence joins TRBV2 and TRBJ1-1, with D possibly matching TRBD1 (6 bases). This CDR3 is 13 amino acids long. Per the germline V gene, CDR1 is SNHLY and CDR2 is FYNNEI. Between the trimmed V and J ends, which lost 4 bases and 3 bases, there was a span of 9 bases. CDR3 in DNA: TGTGCCAGCAGTGGACAGGTGGACACTGAAGCTTTCTTT. It translates to CASSGQVDTEAFF.